Below, 26 T cell receptor beta chains from the same sample are listed, as sequenced in a study of cytomegalovirus exposure and HLA in healthy donors. TCRdb's copy holds only in-frame clones and misses some; the assay was immunoSEQ multiplex PCR. Of around 100,000 clones listed, 85% are singletons. Input material: PBMCs. Receptors were obtained from a man aged 18-30 years in good health and CMV-seropositive.

The sample holds one count of this clone. The chain carries TRBV19 and TRBJ2-7; 9 nucleotides agree with TRBD2. This CDR3 region has 14 residues. After removal of 3 bases from V and 2 bases from J, the junction contained 2 bases not matched to a gene. CDR1 and CDR2 (germline): LNHDA, SQIVND (reference sequence). CDR3 protein: CASSMASGTYEQYF. The DNA of the CDR3 is TGTGCCAGTAGTATGGCTAGCGGGACCTACGAGCAGTACTTC.

The V call is TRBV6-6, the J call TRBJ2-7; 13 bases agree with TRBD2. V trimming: 4 bases; J trimming: 9 bases; junction bases outside the gene matches: 9. This CDR3 is built from 15 residues. Germline V gene sequence: CDR1 MNHNY, CDR2 SVGAGI (reference sequence). CDR3 in amino acids: CASSSTSGRFTTQYV. The CDR3, as DNA: TGTGCCAGCAGTTCGACTAGCGGGAGGTTTACGACGCAGTACGTC.

The chain has TRBV12-5 and TRBJ1-3; D call uncertain. This CDR3 is 14 amino acids long. Trimming removed 6 bases from V and 0 bases from J, with 9 bases in between. CDR1 is LGHNT and CDR2 is FRNRAP in the germline V gene. CDR3 nucleotides: TGTGCTAGTGGACTAGGGAGCTCTGGAAACACCATATATTTT. The encoded protein is CASGLGSSGNTIYF.

The chain carries TRBV5-6 and TRBJ2-5; 9 nucleotides match TRBD1. In germline, CDR1 is SGHDT, CDR2 YYEEEE. The CDR3 loop spans 14 amino acids. Losses at the gene ends were 2 bases for V and 5 bases for J; bases not matched to a gene: 4. CDR3 region: CASSFGTGIETQYF. The DNA of the CDR3 is TGTGCCAGCAGCTTTGGGACAGGGATCGAGACCCAGTACTTC.

In nucleotides, the CDR3 is TGTGCCAGCAGCTTTAAGACAGGGAACCACGAGCAGTACTTC. Its protein is CASSFKTGNHEQYF. The genes are TRBV11-2 and TRBJ2-7, with TRBD1 matching over 7 bases. The length of the CDR3 is 14 residues. With 3 bases clipped from V and 5 bases from J, the junction kept 7 bases outside the gene matches. Germline loops: CDR1 SGHAT, CDR2 FQNNGV. Supplemented by reference TRBV11-2 and TRBJ2-7, the full variable domain reads EAGVAQSPRYKIIEKRQSVAFWCNPISGHATLYWYQQILGQGPKLLIQFQNNGVVDDSQLPKDRFSAERLKGVDSTLKIQPAKLEDSAVYLCASSFKTGNHEQYFGPGTRLTVT.

The genes are TRBV20-1 and TRBJ2-5; D not certain. In germline, CDR1 is DFQATT, CDR2 SNEGSKA (reference sequence). The CDR3 consists of 11 residues. V was shortened by 6 bases and J by 5 bases, with 10 bases between the two germline ends. The CDR3 loop reads CSAAEAETQYF. CDR3 DNA sequence: TGCAGTGCAGCAGAGGCGGAGACCCAGTACTTC.

V is TRBV28 and J is TRBJ1-5; D possibly corresponds to TRBD1 (6 bases). Germline V lookup: CDR1 MDHEN, CDR2 SYDVKM. Trimming took off 3 bases at V and 7 bases at J, with 10 bases between the two ends. The CDR3 runs 13 residues. CDR3 sequence (DNA): TGTGCCAGCAGTTTCGGTGGGGGCCAGCCCCAGCATTTT. Protein sequence: CASSFGGGQPQHF.

This clone was picked up a small number of times. The chain uses TRBV30 and TRBJ1-2; no clear D. Germline V gives CDR1 GTSNPN, CDR2 SVGIG (reference sequence). V was clipped by 0 bases and J by 6 bases, with 8 bases between them. The CDR3 length is 12 residues. This chain's CDR3 is CAWSVRGNGYTF. CDR3 DNA sequence: TGTGCCTGGAGTGTACGAGGGAATGGCTACACCTTC. The whole variable domain, remainder taken from reference TRBV30 and TRBJ1-2, is SQTIHQWPATLVQPVGSPLSLECTVEGTSNPNLYWYRQAAGRGLQLLFYSVGIGQISSEVPQNLSASRPQDRQFILSSKKLLLSDSGFYLCAWSVRGNGYTFGSGTRLTVV.

The genes are TRBV13 and TRBJ2-1, with 11 bases aligning to TRBD2. After removal of 2 bases from V and 6 bases from J, the junction contained 24 bases not matched to a gene. Germline-derived CDR1 and CDR2 are PRHDT and FYEKMQ (reference sequence). The length of the CDR3 is 22 residues. CDR3 sequence reads: CASSLRQTQSGTSGTYSNEQFF. The CDR3 nucleotides are TGTGCCAGCAGCTTAAGACAGACGCAATCCGGGACTAGCGGAACGTACAGCAATGAGCAGTTCTTC.

The rearrangement joins TRBV6-5 to TRBJ1-3; TRBD1 matches 8 bases. V lost 6 bases and J lost 4; bases outside the gene matches: 5. Germline-derived CDR1 and CDR2 are MNHEY and SVGAGI. CDR3 size: 14 residues. In DNA, the CDR3 is TGTGCCAGCAGCCCAGGGGGCTGGGGAAACACCATATATTTT. The encoded protein is CASSPGGWGNTIYF.

CDR3 nucleotides: TGTGCCAGCAGCCAGGCAGGGGGTAGCTCTGGAAACACCATATATTTT. It translates to CASSQAGGSSGNTIYF. The J gene is TRBJ1-3, the V gene TRBV4-2; 7 bases fit TRBD1. Germline V gene sequence: CDR1 LGHNA, CDR2 YNFKEQ. The CDR3 has 16 residues. J gave up 0 bases and V 3 bases, and 5 bases lay outside the gene matches.

The gene calls are TRBV10-3 and TRBJ1-2, with TRBD1 as a possible D gene (6 bases). V lost 0 bases, J lost 7 bases, and 12 bases lay in between. The CDR3 loop spans 14 amino acids. From germline, CDR1 is ENHRY and CDR2 SYGVKD. In DNA, the CDR3 is TGTGCCATCAGTGAGTCAGCAGGGGCCAGTGGCTACACCTTC. Its translation is CAISESAGASGYTF.

The chain uses TRBV6-6 and TRBJ2-3, with D possibly TRBD2 on 6 matching bases. Per germline, CDR1 MNHNY and CDR2 SVGAGI (reference sequence). V was clipped by 4 bases and J by 4 bases, with 12 bases between them. This CDR3 has 14 residues. The CDR3 sequence is CASSSLGRSDTQYF. CDR3 sequence (DNA): TGTGCCAGCAGTTCCCTAGGGAGGTCAGATACGCAGTATTTT.

The chain couples TRBV30 to TRBJ1-4, with 7 bases aligning to TRBD1. V gave up 8 bases and J gave up 4 bases; unmatched junction bases: 10. Germline-derived CDR1 and CDR2 are GTSNPN and SVGIG (reference sequence). The CDR3 length is 14 residues. In nucleotides, the CDR3 is TGTGCCGGGTACGGGACAGCCCTTAATGAAAAACTGTTTTTT. Translation gives CAGYGTALNEKLFF.

The genes are TRBV5-6 and TRBJ2-3, with D perhaps matching TRBD2 (6 bases). This CDR3 spans 15 amino acids. CDR1 SGHDT and CDR2 YYEEEE come from the germline V gene. With 4 bases removed from V and 0 bases from J, the gap between germline ends came to 12 bases. CDR3 nucleotide sequence: TGTGCCAGCAGCCTCTTTGGGGGGAGCACAGATACGCAGTATTTT. Protein product: CASSLFGGSTDTQYF.

The chain couples TRBV15 to TRBJ1-3; D might be TRBD1 (6 bases). The CDR3 is 17 amino acids. The V and J ends lost 1 base and 0 bases respectively, with 13 bases between them. Germline V gene data show CDR1 as LNHNV and CDR2 as YYDKDF (reference sequence). Here the CDR3 reads CATSRASGGLSGNTIYF. The CDR3 coding sequence is TGTGCCACCAGCAGAGCCTCCGGGGGGCTCTCTGGAAACACCATATATTTT.

This clone was seen only a few times. V gene TRBV19 combines with J gene TRBJ2-7, with a possible D match to TRBD2 (7 bases). Trimming removed 6 bases at V and 0 bases at J, with 15 bases between. Germline V gene sequence: CDR1 LNHDA, CDR2 SQIVND (reference sequence). The CDR3 covers 15 residues. CDR3 amino acids: CASSPGGGNSYEQYF. For the CDR3, the DNA is TGTGCCAGTAGCCCGGGCGGGGGCAACTCCTACGAGCAGTACTTC.

This chain links TRBV27 with TRBJ2-3; a possible D gene is TRBD1 (5 bases). The CDR3 covers 14 residues. The V end was cut by 6 bases, the J end by 6 bases, with 16 bases between. Germline lookup yields CDR1 MNHEY and CDR2 SMNVEV (reference sequence). The CDR3 coding sequence is TGTGCCAGCAGCCGCCCAGGGCTGACGGATACGCAGTATTTT. Translating it yields CASSRPGLTDTQYF.

The rearrangement links TRBV6-5 to TRBJ1-5; TRBD1 agrees at 9 bases. Germline V gene data show CDR1 as MNHEY and CDR2 as SVGAGI. CDR3 length: 14 residues. V gave up 6 bases and J gave up 5 bases; unmatched junction bases: 5. For the CDR3, the DNA is TGTGCCAGCAGCCTCGACAGGGGGGATCAGCCCCAGCATTTT. Amino acids: CASSLDRGDQPQHF.

The chain employs TRBV5-6 and TRBJ2-7, with D hard to call. Between the trimmed V and J ends, which lost 4 bases and 0 bases, there was a span of 11 bases. This CDR3 region has 14 residues. Germline lookup yields CDR1 SGHDT and CDR2 YYEEEE. The CDR3 sequence is CASSLLEDSYEQYF. As DNA, the CDR3 is TGTGCCAGCAGCCTCCTCGAGGACTCCTACGAGCAGTACTTC.

This chain connects TRBV11-2 to TRBJ1-1, with TRBD1 matching over 10 bases. Unmatched junction bases numbered 6, after V lost 5 bases and J lost 6 bases. Per the germline V gene, CDR1 is SGHAT and CDR2 is FQNNGV. The CDR3 is 14 residues long. CDR3 sequence (DNA): TGTGCCAGCAGCAAACCAGACAGGGGGCCTGAAGCTTTCTTT. Its translation: CASSKPDRGPEAFF.

This chain uses TRBV5-4 with TRBJ1-4; tentative D call: TRBD1 (5 bases). This CDR3 has 15 residues. Trimming pared 2 bases from V and 3 bases from J, leaving 11 bases between. The germline CDR1 and CDR2 sequences are SGHNT and YYREEE (reference sequence). CDR3 sequence (DNA): TGTGCCAGCAGCTTCGCAGGGTCGGCTAATGAAAAACTGTTTTTT. The encoded protein is CASSFAGSANEKLFF. Variable domain in full (rest from reference TRBV5-4 and TRBJ1-4): ETGVTQSPTHLIKTRGQQVTLRCSSQSGHNTVSWYQQALGQGPQFIFQYYREEENGRGNFPPRFSGLQFPNYSSELNVNALELDDSALYLCASSFAGSANEKLFFGSGTQLSVL.

The rearrangement joins TRBV23-1 to TRBJ2-4, with D tentatively TRBD1 (6 bases). TRBV23-1 is treated as an ORF (open reading frame) with a function not yet certain. CDR3 size: 15 residues. V was shortened by 10 bases and J by 3 bases, with 19 bases between the two germline ends. The CDR3 is CANQQGQVDKNIQYF. The CDR3 DNA reads TGCGCCAACCAACAGGGCCAGGTAGACAAAAACATTCAGTACTTC.

The chain links TRBV2 to TRBJ1-3; D uncertain. Germline assignment: CDR1 SNHLY and CDR2 FYNNEI. The CDR3 totals 15 residues. Between the trimmed V and J ends, which lost 6 bases and 0 bases, there was a span of 12 bases. CDR3 DNA sequence: TGTGCCAGCAGCGATGGCGGCCCCTCTGGAAACACCATATATTTT. Protein: CASSDGGPSGNTIYF.

This sequence joins TRBV5-1 and TRBJ2-7; possible D gene TRBD2, 6 bases. Germline lookup yields CDR1 SGHRS and CDR2 YFSETQ. Trimming cost V 4 bases and J 7 bases, with 21 bases left between them. CDR3 size: 15 residues. The CDR3 DNA reads as TGCGCCAGCAGCCGAGATACGACCGGCGCGGGGGAGCAGTACTTC. It yields the protein CASSRDTTGAGEQYF.

The chain uses TRBV6-1 and TRBJ1-2, with TRBD1 matching over 7 bases. Germline values: CDR1 MNHNS, CDR2 SASEGT. The CDR3 has 14 amino acids. V dropped 6 bases and J dropped 2; count of bases not matched to a gene: 6. The DNA of the CDR3 is TGTGCCAGCAGCAGCAGGGGGGAGAACTATGGCTACACCTTC. Its translation is CASSSRGENYGYTF.